Each of the 28 T cell receptor beta chains below was sequenced from the same sample in a study of T-cell reconstitution after alpha-beta-depleted transplantation in children. Preparation of the TCRbeta library was carried out with unique molecular identifiers. TCRdb recomputed calls from the PCR reads with MiXCR, one row per CDR3 protein. The profile shows about 1,000,000 distinct CDR3 sequences, about 29% of them singletons. The sequencing used PBMCs, mostly from graft donor cells, collected 360 days after TCRalphabeta/CD19-depleted stem cell transplant. The receptors here all came from a boy under three years old who had a stem cell transplant for SCID, so the T cells may come from the graft donor.

V usage is TRBV4-1 and J usage is TRBJ1-6; no clear D gene. Per germline, CDR1 MGHRA and CDR2 YSYEKL. Trimming left V 2 bases short and J 10 bases short, with 18 bases between. This CDR3 has 16 residues. The CDR3 sequence: CASSQLVPEGRSPLHF. Here the CDR3 DNA reads TGCGCCAGCAGCCAACTAGTCCCGGAGGGTCGGTCACCCCTCCACTTT.

This rearrangement joins TRBV28 to TRBJ2-7; no firm D call. V was shortened by 0 bases and J by 4 bases, with 7 bases between the two germline ends. The CDR3 is 13 residues long. In germline, CDR1 is MDHEN, CDR2 SYDVKM. CDR3 sequence reads: CASSLWQDYEQYF. Written as DNA, the CDR3 is TGTGCCAGCAGTTTATGGCAGGATTACGAGCAGTACTTC.

CDR3 coding DNA: TGCGCCAGCAGCTTTCGGACTAGCGGGGGACACGAGCAGTACTTC. As protein: CASSFRTSGGHEQYF. This sequence joins TRBV5-1 and TRBJ2-7; TRBD2 aligns across 13 bases. Germline assignment: CDR1 SGHRS and CDR2 YFSETQ. The CDR3 is 15 residues long. The V segment lost 2 bases and the J segment 5 bases; nucleotides outside the gene matches: 4. The entire variable domain, with the rest obtained from reference TRBV5-1 and TRBJ2-7, is as follows: KAGVTQTPRYLIKTRGQQVTLSCSPISGHRSVSWYQQTPGQGLQFLFEYFSETQRNKGNFPGRFSGRQFSNSRSEMNVSTLELGDSALYLCASSFRTSGGHEQYFGPGTRLTVT.

This clonotype has just a few counts. V usage is TRBV10-3 and J usage is TRBJ2-7, with D uncertain. V lost 4 bases to trimming and J lost 4 bases, with 8 bases between them. The CDR3 is made up of 12 amino acids. Germline V gene lookup returns CDR1 ENHRY and CDR2 SYGVKD. CDR3 nucleotide sequence: TGTGCCATCAGTGGAAACACTTACGAGCAGTACTTC. It specifies CAISGNTYEQYF.

The rearrangement uses TRBV12-3 or TRBV12-4 and TRBJ2-2; the D call may be TRBD1 or TRBD2 (6 bases each). The CDR3 loop spans 15 amino acids. Trimming shortened V by 4 bases and J by 6 bases, and 15 bases separated the two germline ends. The DNA for the CDR3 is TGTGCCAGCAGTTCGGGGGCGGGGTTGGCCGGGGAGCTGTTTTTT. Translating gives CASSSGAGLAGELFF.

In its sample, this clonotype was seen a few times. The chain uses TRBV5-5 and TRBJ2-1, with D unresolved. The CDR3 runs to 12 residues. The germline V and J ends were trimmed by 2 bases and 5 bases, with 5 bases remaining between them. From germline, CDR1 is SGHKS and CDR2 YYEKEE (reference sequence). The CDR3 nucleotides read TGTGCCAGCAGCTTTTTGGACAATGAGCAGTTCTTC. Its translation: CASSFLDNEQFF. Full variable domain (missing parts from reference TRBV5-5 and TRBJ2-1): DAGVTQSPTHLIKTRGQQVTLRCSPISGHKSVSWYQQVLGQGPQFIFQYYEKEERGRGNFPDRFSARQFPNYSSELNVNALLLGDSALYLCASSFLDNEQFFGPGTRLTVL.

In this sample, this clonotype turned up a few times. J is TRBJ2-1 and V is TRBV29-1; 7 bases align to TRBD1. Looked up from germline, CDR1 is SQVTM and CDR2 is ANQGSEA. This CDR3 has 14 amino acids. Trimming took 6 bases from V and 7 from J; bases not matched to a gene: 12. The CDR3 loop reads CSVSGTVKGNEQFF. Written as DNA, the CDR3 is TGCAGCGTGTCCGGGACAGTGAAGGGGAATGAGCAGTTCTTC.

The chain employs TRBV7-3 and TRBJ1-6; TRBD1 aligns across 7 bases. V dropped 2 bases and J dropped 10; count of bases not matched to a gene: 17. The CDR3 loop spans 18 amino acids. The germline CDR1 and CDR2 sequences are SGHTA and FQGTGA. DNA for the CDR3: TGTGCCAGCAGCTTATATACTCGATATCGACAGGGTTGGTCACCCCTCCACTTT. Residues: CASSLYTRYRQGWSPLHF. Based on the CDR3 plus reference TRBV7-3 and TRBJ1-6, the full variable domain is GAGVSQTPSNKVTEKGKYVELRCDPISGHTALYWYRQSLGQGPEFLIYFQGTGAADDSGLPNDRFFAVRPEGSVSTLKIQRTERGDSAVYLCASSLYTRYRQGWSPLHFGNGTRLTVT.

The gene calls are TRBV20-1 and TRBJ2-2; TRBD1 might be the D (6 bases). The germline V gene has CDR1 DFQATT and CDR2 SNEGSKA (reference sequence). The CDR3 is 13 amino acids. Trimming removed 6 bases at V and 5 bases at J, with 13 bases between. The CDR3 sequence is CSAVQGRTGELFF. In DNA form, the CDR3 reads TGCAGTGCCGTCCAGGGGCGTACCGGGGAGCTGTTTTTT.

In its sample, this clonotype was seen a few times. V usage is TRBV6-2 or TRBV6-3 and J usage is TRBJ2-1; TRBD2 is a possible D gene (6 bases). The CDR3 is made up of 14 amino acids. Germline V gene data show CDR1 as MNHEY and CDR2 as SVGEGT. V was trimmed by 3 bases and J by 6 bases, leaving 12 bases between them. The CDR3 DNA sequence: TGTGCCAGCAGTTATCTCGGGACTCGCAATGAGCAGTTCTTC. This encodes CASSYLGTRNEQFF.

Points on this clonotype: A read error is likely, as this CDR3 ends without the conserved phenylalanine or tryptophan. The chain recombines TRBV27 with TRBJ1-1; maybe TRBD1 (5 bases). V was clipped by 5 bases and J by 7 bases, with 11 bases between them. The CDR3 is 12 amino acids. Per germline, CDR1 MNHEY and CDR2 SMNVEV (reference sequence). CDR3 sequence reads: CASSPEGIEAFC. The CDR3 DNA is TGTGCCAGCAGTCCGGAGGGGATTGAAGCTTTCTGT.

This clonotype was detected a few times. V usage is TRBV28 and J usage is TRBJ2-4, with 8 bases identical to TRBD1. V lost 5 bases to trimming and J lost 6 bases; unmatched junction nucleotides: 6. CDR1 and CDR2 from the germline V gene are MDHEN and SYDVKM. The CDR3 runs 14 residues. DNA for the CDR3: TGTGCCAGCAGTATGCAGGGGGCTGGAAACATTCAGTACTTC. It codes for CASSMQGAGNIQYF.

This chain links TRBV12-3 or TRBV12-4 with TRBJ2-2, with TRBD1 matching 10 bases. The V segment lost 10 bases and the J segment 5 bases; nucleotides outside the gene matches: 7. The CDR3 totals 14 residues. This CDR3 is CATGAGQGTGELFF. In nucleotides, the CDR3 is TGTGCCACGGGAGCGGGACAGGGGACCGGGGAGCTGTTTTTT.

J is TRBJ2-2 and V is TRBV19, with 9 nucleotides matching TRBD2. This CDR3 is built from 16 residues. V was clipped by 4 bases and J by 6 bases; unmatched bases: 9. The germline gives CDR1 LNHDA, CDR2 SQIVND (reference sequence). The DNA of the CDR3 is TGTGCCAGTAGTAACGTGGGGCTAGCGGGGCCCGGGGAGCTGTTTTTT. This codes for CASSNVGLAGPGELFF.

This clonotype was seen only a few times. The chain links TRBV9 to TRBJ2-2, with D unresolved. Trimming pared 4 bases from V and 0 bases from J, leaving 10 bases between. The CDR3 consists of 15 residues. Per the germline V gene, CDR1 is SGDLS and CDR2 is YYNGEE. The CDR3 is CASSPLVANTGELFF. The CDR3 region has the DNA TGTGCCAGCAGCCCGTTAGTGGCGAACACCGGGGAGCTGTTTTTT.

This clonotype showed up just a few times. V usage is TRBV18 and J usage is TRBJ2-7; D may be TRBD2 (6 bases). Germline lookup yields CDR1 KGHSH and CDR2 LQKENI. Trimming removed 3 bases from V and 3 bases from J, with 12 bases in between. The CDR3 contains 14 residues. The CDR3 spells CASSPFSGGYEQYF. The CDR3, as DNA: TGTGCCAGCTCACCTTTTTCCGGGGGCTACGAGCAGTACTTC.

In its sample, this clonotype was seen a few times. J is TRBJ2-1 and V is TRBV9, with TRBD1 matching over 9 bases. Germline trimming cut 0 bases from V and 8 bases from J; bases unmatched to any gene: 6. The germline V gene has CDR1 SGDLS and CDR2 YYNGEE. This CDR3 is built from 15 residues. The CDR3 DNA sequence: TGTGCCAGCAGCGTAGTGGGGACAGGGCTCTATGAGCAGTTCTTC. It codes for CASSVVGTGLYEQFF. The complete variable domain, with remaining parts taken from reference TRBV9 and TRBJ2-1, reads DSGVTQTPKHLITATGQRVTLRCSPRSGDLSVYWYQQSLDQGLQFLIQYYNGEERAKGNILERFSAQQFPDLHSELNLSSLELGDSALYFCASSVVGTGLYEQFFGPGTRLTVL.

The chain links TRBV29-1 to TRBJ2-7; TRBD1 might be the D (5 bases). Trimming removed 5 bases at V and 3 bases at J, with 11 bases between. Germline-derived CDR1 and CDR2 are SQVTM and ANQGSEA. The CDR3 is made up of 12 amino acids. This CDR3 reads CSVYGQGYEQYF. In DNA form, the CDR3 reads TGCAGCGTTTACGGCCAGGGCTACGAGCAGTACTTC.

This clonotype came up a few times. J is TRBJ1-5 and V is TRBV12-3 or TRBV12-4; 9 bases are a match to TRBD1. This CDR3 has 17 residues. J was trimmed by 4 bases and V by 2 bases; bases with no gene match: 9. CDR3: CASSLRGVDRGNQPQHF. The CDR3 DNA sequence: TGTGCCAGCAGTTTAAGAGGGGTCGACAGGGGGAATCAGCCCCAGCATTTT.

The chain is built from TRBV5-1 and TRBJ2-2, with unresolved D. V was pared by 1 base and J by 4 bases, with 14 bases between. This CDR3 comprises 16 residues. Germline V gives CDR1 SGHRS, CDR2 YFSETQ. Written as DNA, the CDR3 is TGCGCCAGCAGCTTGTTCGGTCTGGCCCCCACCGGGGAGCTGTTTTTT. Its translation is CASSLFGLAPTGELFF.

The V call is TRBV7-9, the J call TRBJ2-2, with 10 bases identical to TRBD1. The germline V gene encodes CDR1 SEHNR and CDR2 FQNEAQ (reference sequence). This CDR3 is 16 amino acids long. Trimming at V came to 4 bases and at J to 4 bases, leaving 6 bases not matched to a gene. The CDR3 spells CASSYPGQGITGELFF. CDR3 DNA sequence: TGTGCCAGCAGCTACCCGGGACAGGGGATCACCGGGGAGCTGTTTTTT.

J is TRBJ2-2 and V is TRBV12-3 or TRBV12-4; D may be TRBD1 (5 bases). The CDR3 sequence is 16 residues long. Trimming left V 7 bases short and J 2 bases short, with 17 bases between. DNA of the CDR3: TGTGCCAGCACTTCGCATGGGCAGGGAAACACCGGGGAGCTGTTTTTT. Translation gives CASTSHGQGNTGELFF.

The V call is TRBV12-3 or TRBV12-4, the J call TRBJ2-5, with D maybe TRBD2 (6 bases). CDR3 length: 13 amino acids. The V gene lost 8 bases and the J gene lost 5 bases, with 15 bases spanning the gap. The CDR3 protein is CASRAWDSETQYF. In DNA form, the CDR3 reads TGTGCCAGCCGCGCCTGGGACTCCGAGACCCAGTACTTC.

V is TRBV4-1 and J is TRBJ2-7; D remains unclear. Germline V lookup: CDR1 MGHRA, CDR2 YSYEKL. The V gene lost 2 bases and the J gene lost 4 bases, with 9 bases spanning the gap. This CDR3 spans 13 amino acids. The CDR3 sequence: CASSQTNGYEQYF. CDR3 in DNA: TGCGCCAGCAGCCAAACCAATGGGTACGAGCAGTACTTC.

The chain joins TRBV7-9 to TRBJ2-3; D call uncertain. Germline CDR1 and CDR2: SEHNR and FQNEAQ (reference sequence). The CDR3 covers 16 residues. V lost 3 bases to trimming and J lost 1 base, with 14 bases between them. The CDR3 protein is CASSFSNWLRTDTQYF. The CDR3 DNA is TGTGCCAGCAGCTTCTCAAACTGGCTTCGCACAGATACGCAGTATTTT.

The V gene is TRBV29-1, the J gene TRBJ2-5; the D is unclear. The germline gives CDR1 SQVTM, CDR2 ANQGSEA. The CDR3 contains 12 residues. CDR3 sequence (DNA): TGCAGTGCAAAGACGTCTCAAGAGACCCAGTACTTC. It translates to CSAKTSQETQYF.

The chain carries TRBV6-1 and TRBJ2-3, with a tentative D call TRBD2 (6 bases). V was trimmed by 5 bases and J by 3 bases, leaving 21 bases between them. The germline V gene has CDR1 MNHNS and CDR2 SASEGT. The CDR3 extends over 17 amino acids. CDR3 sequence: CASSLALPGVETDTQYF. CDR3 sequence (DNA): TGTGCCAGCAGTTTAGCCCTTCCGGGGGTTGAGACAGATACGCAGTATTTT.

The chain employs TRBV5-4 and TRBJ2-1, with 7 bases that match TRBD2. This CDR3 is 14 amino acids long. J lost 9 bases, V lost 1 base, and 7 bases had no gene match. Germline values: CDR1 SGHNT, CDR2 YYREEE (reference sequence). CDR3 DNA sequence: TGTGCCAGCAGCTTGATTGCGGGGAGGGGTGAGCAGTTCTTC. This encodes CASSLIAGRGEQFF.